This section outlines one T cell receptor (beta chain) sequence together with its context. This sample stems from a study of blood T cell repertoires in COVID-19. About the study: COVID-19 samples, acute and convalescent, were from the United States, Italy and Spain. Sample material is recorded as cDNA or gDNA derived from T cells, B-cell-depleted T cells, or PBMCs.

As processed by the authors: Amplified reference gene primers provided the basis for estimating nucleated cell counts. The repertoire was sequenced with immunoSEQ multiplex PCR; TCRdb's copy has only in-frame clones and lacks some. The V and J calls and clone size come from that table; D and trimming were worked out from the DNA. The table has roughly 190,000 clones, 80% to 85% seen once. Sequencing was carried out using peripheral blood. This receptor was obtained from a woman aged 40-49 years with acute or convalescent COVID-19.

CDR3 bases: TGTGCCAGCAGTTACGGACTAGCGGGAGTTGAGCAGTTCTTC. Translation gives CASSYGLAGVEQFF. The V call is TRBV27, the J call TRBJ2-1, with 13 nucleotides matching TRBD2. V shed 4 bases, J shed 9 bases, and the junction held 3 bases outside the gene matches. The CDR3 totals 14 residues. Germline CDR1 is MNHEY and CDR2 is SMNVEV (reference sequence).